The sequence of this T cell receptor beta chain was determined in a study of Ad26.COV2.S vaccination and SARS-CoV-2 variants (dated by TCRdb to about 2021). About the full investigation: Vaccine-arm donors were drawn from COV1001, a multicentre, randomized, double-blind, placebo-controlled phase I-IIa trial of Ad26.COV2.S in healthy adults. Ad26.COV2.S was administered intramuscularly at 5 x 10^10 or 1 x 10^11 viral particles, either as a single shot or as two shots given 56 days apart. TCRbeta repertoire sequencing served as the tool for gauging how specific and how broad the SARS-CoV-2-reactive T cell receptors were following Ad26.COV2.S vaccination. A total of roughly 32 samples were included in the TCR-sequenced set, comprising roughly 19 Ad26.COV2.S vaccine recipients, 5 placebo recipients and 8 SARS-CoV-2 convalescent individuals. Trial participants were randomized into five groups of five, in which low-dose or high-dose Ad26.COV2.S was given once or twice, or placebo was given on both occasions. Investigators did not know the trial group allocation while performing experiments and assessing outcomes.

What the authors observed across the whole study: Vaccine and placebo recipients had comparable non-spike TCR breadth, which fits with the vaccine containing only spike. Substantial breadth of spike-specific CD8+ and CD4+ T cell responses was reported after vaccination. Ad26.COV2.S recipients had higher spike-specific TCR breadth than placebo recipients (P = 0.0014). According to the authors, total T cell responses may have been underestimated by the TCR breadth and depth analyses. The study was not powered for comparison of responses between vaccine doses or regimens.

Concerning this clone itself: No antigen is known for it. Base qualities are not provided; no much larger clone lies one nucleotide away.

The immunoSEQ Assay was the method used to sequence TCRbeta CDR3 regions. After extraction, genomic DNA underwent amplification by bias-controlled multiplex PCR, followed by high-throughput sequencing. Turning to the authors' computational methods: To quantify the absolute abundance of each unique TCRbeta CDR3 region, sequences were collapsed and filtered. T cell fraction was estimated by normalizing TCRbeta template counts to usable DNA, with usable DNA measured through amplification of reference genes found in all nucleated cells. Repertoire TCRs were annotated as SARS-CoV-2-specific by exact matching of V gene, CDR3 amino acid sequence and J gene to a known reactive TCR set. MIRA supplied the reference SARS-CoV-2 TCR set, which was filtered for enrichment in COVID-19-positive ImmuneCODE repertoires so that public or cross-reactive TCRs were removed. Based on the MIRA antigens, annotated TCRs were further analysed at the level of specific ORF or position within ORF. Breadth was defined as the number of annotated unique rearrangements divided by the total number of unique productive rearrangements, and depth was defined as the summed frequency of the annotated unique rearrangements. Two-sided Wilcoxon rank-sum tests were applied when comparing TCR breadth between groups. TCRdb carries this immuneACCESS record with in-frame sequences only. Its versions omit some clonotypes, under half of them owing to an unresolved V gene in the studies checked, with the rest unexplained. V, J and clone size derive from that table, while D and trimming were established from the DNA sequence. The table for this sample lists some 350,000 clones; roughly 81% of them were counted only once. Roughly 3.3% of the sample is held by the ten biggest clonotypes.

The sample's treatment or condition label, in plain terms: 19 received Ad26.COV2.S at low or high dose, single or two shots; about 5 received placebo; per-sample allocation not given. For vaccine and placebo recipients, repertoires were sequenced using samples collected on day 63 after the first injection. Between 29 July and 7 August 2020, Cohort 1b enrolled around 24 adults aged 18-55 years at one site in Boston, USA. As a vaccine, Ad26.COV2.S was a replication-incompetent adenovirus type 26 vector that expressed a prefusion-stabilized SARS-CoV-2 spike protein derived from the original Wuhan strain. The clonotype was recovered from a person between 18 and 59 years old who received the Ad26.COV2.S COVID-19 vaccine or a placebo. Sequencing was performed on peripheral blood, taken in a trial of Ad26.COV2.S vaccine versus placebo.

The CDR3 region reads CASSPQGPPTGGELFF. The DNA sequence follows: TGTGCCAGCTCACCGCAGGGCCCCCCCACGGGCGGGGAGCTGTTTTTT. The V gene is TRBV18 and the J gene is TRBJ2-2; possibly the D gene is TRBD1, per 5 matching bases. CDR3 length: 16 amino acids, cysteine to phenylalanine. Left in the record is the CDR3 DNA by itself, 48 bases read in frame from the first base. V is reduced by 3 bases and J by 7 bases, leaving a spacing of 18 bases between them. The germline V gene sets CDR1 to KGHSH and CDR2 to LQKENI.